These 8 T cell receptor beta chains were all obtained from the same sample, sequenced in a study of tumor-infiltrating lymphocytes in primary liver carcinoma. The investigators made TCR beta cDNA from about 510 ng total RNA, using a constant-region primer. Construction of TCR beta libraries relied on three successive nested multiplex PCR rounds employing slightly modified ARM-PCR. Researchers ran the first two PCR rounds for roughly 10 cycles each with TRBV1-TRBV30 forward primers and a C-beta reverse primer. TCRdb independently ran MiXCR on the multiplex PCR reads; one entry per CDR3 protein. The sample contains 330,000 or so distinct CDR3 sequences, about 65% of which appear only once. Alongside blood RNA obtained from unsorted whole blood, germline DNA was also extracted. Sequencing was carried out using peripheral blood. Every receptor here comes from a man between 35 and 55 years old with primary liver carcinoma and hepatitis B virus infection.

On this clonotype: At one of its ends the junction is not consistent with the germline gene, which may arise from a read error. The chain joins TRBV11-2 to TRBJ2-3; either TRBD1 or TRBD2 may fit D (5 bases each). The germline gives CDR1 SGHAT, CDR2 FQNNGV. This CDR3 is built from 17 residues. The CDR3 here is CANSQVISGASTDTQYF. DNA for the CDR3: TGTGCCAACAGCCAAGTAATCTCCGGGGCTAGCACAGATACGCAGTATTTT.

Note on this clonotype: A much larger clone sits a single nucleotide away, making a read error possible. The chain employs TRBV6-1 and TRBJ1-5, with no clear D. CDR1 is MNHNS and CDR2 is SASEGT in the germline V gene. The CDR3 length is 18 residues. The CDR3: CASSASRPNKYSNPPQHF. The DNA for the CDR3 is TGTGCCAGCAGTGCGAGCAGGCCTAACAAATATAGCAATCCGCCCCAGCATTTT.

Details on this clonotype: One end of the junction does not line up with germline, which may come from a read error. The chain joins TRBV11-3 to TRBJ2-1, with 7 bases that match TRBD1. CDR3 length equals 14 residues. Looked up from germline, CDR1 is SGHNT and CDR2 is YENEEA. The CDR3 bases are TGTGCCAACAGCTACCGGGACAGAAACAATGAGCAGTTCTTC. Amino acids: CANSYRDRNNEQFF.

With respect to this clonotype: Relative to the germline gene, one junction end is altered; a read error may explain this. The V gene is TRBV11-2, the J gene TRBJ2-7, with D perhaps TRBD2 (5 bases). Germline V lookup: CDR1 SGHAT, CDR2 FQNNGV. The CDR3 is 8 residues long. The CDR3 DNA follows: TGTGCCAGCAACCCCCGGGATTTC. Its protein is CASNPRDF. Complete variable domain (other parts from reference TRBV11-2 and TRBJ2-7): EAGVAQSPRYKIIEKRQSVAFWCNPISGHATLYWYQQILGQGPKLLIQFQNNGVVDDSQLPKDRFSAERLKGVDSTLKIQPAKLEDSAVYLCASNPRDFGPGTRLTVT.

A few counts support this clonotype. Just one base apart from a much larger clone, this may be a read error. The chain employs TRBV29-1 and TRBJ2-7; the D call may be TRBD1 or TRBD2 (6 bases each). The CDR3 has 14 residues. Per germline, CDR1 SQVTM and CDR2 ANQGSEA. V lost 6 bases and J 2 bases, leaving 17 bases between the germline ends. CDR3 sequence (DNA): TGCAGCGTACGCCGGGCAGGGGAGGCCTACGAGCAGTACTTC. Its protein is CSVRRAGEAYEQYF.

J is TRBJ1-4 and V is TRBV6-1, with D maybe TRBD1 (6 bases). V was clipped by 6 bases and J by 7 bases, with 15 bases between them. CDR1 and CDR2 from the germline V gene are MNHNS and SASEGT. The CDR3 runs 14 residues. The CDR3 here is CASRRGGIGEKLFF. The CDR3 nucleotides are TGTGCCAGCAGGAGAGGGGGAATCGGTGAAAAACTGTTTTTT.

The chain has TRBV7-9 and TRBJ2-7, with D unresolved. CDR3 size: 15 residues. V was cut by 2 bases and J by 0 bases, with 11 bases left in between. Looked up from germline, CDR1 is SEHNR and CDR2 is FQNEAQ (reference sequence). The DNA of the CDR3 is TGTGCCAGCAGCTTAAGGTCATCGAGCTCCTACGAGCAGTACTTC. Its translation is CASSLRSSSSYEQYF.

The chain uses TRBV11-2 and TRBJ2-1, with 7 bases fitting TRBD2. After removal of 4 bases from V and 9 bases from J, the junction contained 12 bases not matched to a gene. CDR3 length: 15 residues. Per the germline V gene, CDR1 is SGHAT and CDR2 is FQNNGV. This chain's CDR3 is CASSSEPAGSLEQFF. DNA of the CDR3: TGTGCCAGCAGCTCGGAACCAGCGGGATCCCTTGAGCAGTTCTTC.